This passage covers 21 T cell receptor beta chains from one sample sequenced in a study of blood T cell repertoires in COVID-19. Method: immunoSEQ multiplex PCR; TCRdb's copy keeps in-frame clones and lacks some. This table has hundreds of thousands of clones, 75% to 90% appearing once. The sequenced sample consisted of peripheral blood. These TCRs come from a woman aged 40-49 years who had recovered from COVID-19.

The gene calls are TRBV29-1 and TRBJ2-7, with a weak D call TRBD2 (5 bases). The CDR3 has 13 amino acids. Germline V lookup: CDR1 SQVTM, CDR2 ANQGSEA. Trimming stripped 3 bases from V and 1 base from J, with 10 bases between. The CDR3 is CSVDPSGSYEQYF. The CDR3 nucleotides read TGCAGCGTTGACCCCAGCGGTTCCTACGAGCAGTACTTC.

The chain has TRBV5-1 and TRBJ2-6; 8 bases line up with TRBD1. After removal of 0 bases from V and 0 bases from J, the junction contained 11 bases not matched to a gene. Germline lookup yields CDR1 SGHRS and CDR2 YFSETQ. The CDR3 runs 20 residues. CDR3 sequence: CASSLGVAGGLSSGANVLTF. CDR3 bases: TGCGCCAGCAGCTTGGGTGTGGCAGGGGGCCTCAGCTCTGGGGCCAACGTCCTGACTTTC.

The chain links TRBV7-2 to TRBJ1-2; no firm D call. Germline values: CDR1 SGHTA, CDR2 FQGNSA. Trimming removed 2 bases at V and 2 bases at J, with 15 bases between. The CDR3 extends over 16 amino acids. The CDR3 loop is CASSLSRGGGNYGYTF. The CDR3 region has the DNA TGTGCCAGCAGCTTAAGCCGCGGCGGAGGCAACTATGGCTACACCTTC.

The chain links TRBV9 to TRBJ1-2; D might be TRBD1 (5 bases). The CDR3 has 14 residues. CDR1 SGDLS and CDR2 YYNGEE come from the germline V gene. V lost 0 bases to trimming and J lost 3 bases, with 9 bases between them. The CDR3 region is CASSVDVRDYGYTF. DNA of the CDR3: TGTGCCAGCAGCGTAGATGTCAGGGACTATGGCTACACCTTC.

The rearrangement links TRBV14 to TRBJ1-2, with D unclear. V was shortened by 0 bases and J by 4 bases, with 12 bases between the two germline ends. CDR1 is SGHDN, CDR2 FVKESK, per germline. The CDR3 runs to 15 residues. CDR3 nucleotides: TGTGCCAGCAGCCAAGATCGGGAGTACGCCTATGGCTACACCTTC. Protein sequence: CASSQDREYAYGYTF.

The DNA for the CDR3 is TGTGCTAGTGGTTTGCCTAATAGAGTCTCTGGAAACACCATATATTTT. Translation: CASGLPNRVSGNTIYF. This chain joins TRBV12-5 and TRBJ1-3; D is unresolved. CDR3 length equals 16 residues. V lost 2 bases, J lost 0 bases, and 11 bases lay in between. Germline values: CDR1 LGHNT, CDR2 FRNRAP.

The chain has TRBV11-2 and TRBJ2-7; D unclear. V was pared by 2 bases and J by 3 bases, with 5 bases between. In germline, CDR1 is SGHAT, CDR2 FQNNGV. The CDR3 contains 12 residues. CDR3 loop: CASSLTYYEQYF. CDR3 DNA: TGTGCCAGCAGCTTAACTTACTACGAGCAGTACTTC. The variable domain in full, completed from reference TRBV11-2 and TRBJ2-7, reads EAGVAQSPRYKIIEKRQSVAFWCNPISGHATLYWYQQILGQGPKLLIQFQNNGVVDDSQLPKDRFSAERLKGVDSTLKIQPAKLEDSAVYLCASSLTYYEQYFGPGTRLTVT.

The chain links TRBV5-8 to TRBJ2-7; 7 positions match TRBD1. CDR1 is SGHTS and CDR2 is YDEGEE in the germline V gene. The V gene end was trimmed by 4 bases and the J gene end by 2 bases; junction bases not matched to a gene: 9. This CDR3 is 15 amino acids long. CDR3 nucleotide sequence: TGTGCCAGCAGCCGACAGGGAGCCCCCCCCTACGAGCAGTACTTC. It encodes CASSRQGAPPYEQYF.

This clone was picked up one time. The chain combines TRBV6-5 with TRBJ1-2; TRBD1 might be the D (5 bases). The ends were cut back, 4 bases at V and 0 bases at J, with 12 bases in the middle. The CDR3 is 15 residues long. Germline V gives CDR1 MNHEY, CDR2 SVGAGI. The CDR3 DNA reads as TGTGCCAGCAGTTCCCCGACAGACGCTAACTATGGCTACACCTTC. It codes for CASSSPTDANYGYTF.

This chain connects TRBV5-1 to TRBJ2-3, with 12 bases matching TRBD1. Germline CDR1 reads SGHRS; CDR2 reads YFSETQ. This CDR3 has 16 residues. The V gene end was trimmed by 4 bases and the J gene end by 5 bases; junction bases not matched to a gene: 8. CDR3 sequence reads: CASSRGTGGVKDTQYF. The CDR3, as DNA: TGCGCCAGCAGCCGGGGGACAGGGGGCGTCAAAGATACGCAGTATTTT.

The rearrangement joins TRBV6-6 to TRBJ1-2, with TRBD1 identical over 10 bases. CDR3 length: 15 amino acids. The J segment lost 7 bases and the V segment lost 2 bases, leaving 7 bases of the junction unmatched. Germline V CDR1 and CDR2: MNHNY, SVGAGI (reference sequence). CDR3 nucleotides: TGTGCCAGCAGTTACCCTCCGGGACAGGGGTCTGGCTACACCTTC. This codes for CASSYPPGQGSGYTF.

In DNA form, the CDR3 reads TGCGCCAGTGGCCAAGGGGTGGGGAGCACTGAAGCTTTCTTT. It codes for CASGQGVGSTEAFF. The V call is TRBV4-1, the J call TRBJ1-1; weak D call: TRBD1 (5 bases). V lost 9 bases to trimming and J lost 4 bases, with 18 bases between them. Germline V gene lookup returns CDR1 MGHRA and CDR2 YSYEKL. The CDR3 loop spans 14 amino acids.

This clone was seen a handful of times. The rearrangement joins TRBV7-9 to TRBJ1-5, with 7 bases lining up with TRBD1. V shed 5 bases and J 6 bases; nucleotides not matched to a gene: 10. Germline values: CDR1 SEHNR, CDR2 FQNEAQ (reference sequence). The length of the CDR3 is 15 residues. The CDR3 here is CASSRWDSLAQPQHF. The CDR3 DNA is TGTGCCAGCAGCCGCTGGGACAGTTTGGCTCAGCCCCAGCATTTT.

The gene calls are TRBV19 and TRBJ2-2, with 9 nucleotides matching TRBD1. V was clipped by 5 bases and J by 6 bases; unmatched bases: 4. CDR1 is LNHDA and CDR2 is SQIVND in the germline V gene (reference sequence). This CDR3 region has 14 residues. CDR3 nucleotides: TGTGCCAGTAGTGGGACAGGGCGAGCCGGGGAGCTGTTTTTT. Translating gives CASSGTGRAGELFF.

The chain links TRBV7-3 to TRBJ2-1; TRBD2 might be the D (6 bases). V was trimmed by 4 bases and J by 4 bases, leaving 14 bases between them. Germline loops: CDR1 SGHTA, CDR2 FQGTGA. The CDR3 covers 15 residues. CDR3 bases: TGTGCCAGCAGCTCTCCGGGACTTGATTACAATGAGCAGTTCTTC. Translation: CASSSPGLDYNEQFF.

The V gene is TRBV15, the J gene TRBJ2-7; tentatively, D is TRBD2 (5 bases). CDR3 size: 14 residues. The V gene's germline CDR1 is LNHNV and CDR2 YYDKDF (reference sequence). Trimming took 0 bases from V and 5 from J, leaving 11 bases between them. The CDR3 bases are TGTGCCACCAGCAGAGAATTATTGGGAGACGAGCAGTACTTC. Translating it yields CATSRELLGDEQYF.

In its sample, this clone was seen a few times. The rearrangement uses TRBV5-5 and TRBJ1-2; no clear D gene. Germline lookup yields CDR1 SGHKS and CDR2 YYEKEE (reference sequence). The CDR3 has 13 amino acids. The germline V and J ends were trimmed by 0 bases and 2 bases, with 5 bases remaining between them. The CDR3 loop is CASSLDSNYGYTF. The CDR3 DNA sequence: TGTGCCAGCAGCTTGGACAGCAACTATGGCTACACCTTC.

This chain uses TRBV19 with TRBJ1-1, with D tentatively TRBD1 (5 bases). V dropped 3 bases and J dropped 5 bases, with 13 bases sitting between them. The CDR3 extends over 14 amino acids. CDR1 and CDR2 from the germline V gene are LNHDA and SQIVND (reference sequence). CDR3 region: CASSISAGRTEAFF. The CDR3 DNA reads TGTGCCAGTAGTATTTCAGCAGGGCGGACTGAAGCTTTCTTT. Based on the CDR3 plus reference TRBV19 and TRBJ1-1, the full variable domain is DGGITQSPKYLFRKEGQNVTLSCEQNLNHDAMYWYRQDPGQGLRLIYYSQIVNDFQKGDIAEGYSVSREKKESFPLTVTSAQKNPTAFYLCASSISAGRTEAFFGQGTRLTVV.

The chain joins TRBV30 to TRBJ2-3; possibly TRBD2 for D (6 bases). Germline V gene data show CDR1 as GTSNPN and CDR2 as SVGIG (reference sequence). The CDR3 totals 14 residues. With 1 base removed from V and 5 bases from J, the gap between germline ends came to 13 bases. CDR3: CAWSASVVRDTQYF. As DNA, the CDR3 is TGTGCCTGGAGTGCTAGCGTCGTTAGAGATACGCAGTATTTT.

As DNA, the CDR3 is TGTGCCAGCAGCGCTACCGCAACTAATGAAAAACTGTTTTTT. It specifies CASSATATNEKLFF. This rearrangement joins TRBV13 to TRBJ1-4, with D unclear. Trimming took 5 bases from V and 0 from J, leaving 7 bases between them. The CDR3 totals 14 residues. Looked up from germline, CDR1 is PRHDT and CDR2 is FYEKMQ (reference sequence).

The gene calls are TRBV5-1 and TRBJ2-1; the match to TRBD2 covers 10 bases. Looked up from germline, CDR1 is SGHRS and CDR2 is YFSETQ. The ends lost 3 bases at V and 4 bases at J; junction bases unmatched: 4. The length of the CDR3 is 15 residues. The CDR3 protein is CASSYSGGPYNEQFF. The CDR3 nucleotides are TGCGCCAGCAGCTATAGCGGGGGGCCGTACAATGAGCAGTTCTTC.